These T cell receptor beta chains were read from a single sample in a study of PD-1 blockade in classical Hodgkin lymphoma. The assay was immunoSEQ multiplex PCR, and TCRdb's table has in-frame clones only and misses some. This repertoire shows 21,000 or so clones, more than 80% found once; its top ten account for 10% to 15%. Sequencing used peripheral blood mononuclear cells (PBMCs), obtained before the fourth cycle of nivolumab. These receptors were obtained from a human donor with classical Hodgkin lymphoma. The conserved cysteine and the conserved F or W are not part of the CDR3 here. Size is omitted from some rows. Given values are once, few, many or a class for expanded clones.

v_call | clone_size | cdr3_aa
TRBV7-3 | - | ASSLKGETQY
TRBV18 | few | ASSGTGGEGTEAF
TRBV27 | - | ASSLVAGGGTYEQY
TRBV15 | once | ATSEGGETQY
TRBV7-3 | - | ASSPTSGGADTQY
TRBV19 | - | ATRGETPTGELF
TRBV18 | - | ASSPPSGKNQPQH
TRBV7-9 | - | ASSLAHFRDRAQNTEAF
TRBV5-1 | - | ASSYGAENYEQY
TRBV6-5 | - | ASSYRTGGLSYGYT
TRBV27 | - | ASGLPSGRVTDTQY
TRBV9 | - | ASSVEVRGTADEKLF
TRBV29-1 | - | SVERGMNTEAF
TRBV2 | - | ASSEGGQFPYEQY
TRBV6-1 | - | ASSERSDGVNTEAF
TRBV18 | - | ASSGGLSSGNEQF
TRBV19 | - | ASSIDPWTGPDQPQH
TRBV19 | - | ASSDRPNTEAF
TRBV13 | - | ASSLGLQTGGKTTEAF
TRBV10-3 | - | AISVGGTGELF
TRBV11-1 | few | ASTRLGGTAYEQY
TRBV5-1 | - | ASSSGRTYEQY
TRBV6-5 | - | ASGQGPYYGYT
TRBV18 | - | ASSPPRGFGNTEAF
TRBV4-2 | - | ASSQDRSSPIYGYT
TRBV7-2 | - | ASSLVQGSGGNTIY
TRBV7-9 | - | ASSLVAVNYGYT
TRBV20-1 | - | SANWEAEQF
TRBV11-2 | few | ASSPGTQGYT
TRBV4-3 | - | ASSQGWWGTGEPDTQY
TRBV9 | - | ASSPRLAGVHTQY
TRBV2 | - | ASSDSNQPQH
TRBV11-3 | large | ASSYTSGSFNEQF
TRBV10-3 | - | AISTGTERNTEAF
TRBV7-2 | - | ASSSTDTQY
TRBV9 | once | ASSAKGQGAGYT
TRBV16 | once | ASSQSRGAGAEAF
TRBV6-1 | once | ASSGRTGAGEQY
TRBV28 | - | ASSFWTGQEAF
TRBV2 | once | ASSVEDNQPQH
TRBV30 | - | ACKFRVGEQF
TRBV7-6 | few | ASSPRDSSYEQY
TRBV11-3 | - | ASSIRDENTGELF
TRBV4-1 | - | ASSQALLRYSNQPQH
TRBV9 | few | ASSGKQGRNTEAF
TRBV29-1 | - | SVDSGRSHNEQF
TRBV30 | - | AWRGVAGGFYTEAF
TRBV12-5 | - | ASGWSLPREQY
TRBV5-8 | - | ASSLSGTLNTEAF
TRBV30 | - | AWDRGQKAGAAF
TRBV6-6 | once | ASQRTGNNEQY
TRBV27 | - | ASGASGNTIY
TRBV7-6 | - | ASSWGSTGTSHQPQH
TRBV5-1 | once | ASSLRTDNEQF
TRBV7-9 | - | ASRNKNTGELF
TRBV7-6 | - | ASSLDAGGNEQF